This entry lists 5 T cell receptor beta chains sequenced from one sample in a study of cytomegalovirus exposure and HLA in healthy donors. The PCR had 60 Vbeta and 13 Jbeta primers. Libraries were prepared by immunoSEQ multiplex PCR; TCRdb keeps only in-frame clonotypes and omits some of them. The sample has 100,000 or so clones, roughly 70% seen once; the top ten hold around 2.3%. Specimen: PBMCs. These receptors all come from a middle-aged man in good health and CMV-seronegative.

J is TRBJ1-2 and V is TRBV5-1; TRBD1 matches at 7 bases. Germline V CDR1 and CDR2: SGHRS, YFSETQ. This CDR3 has 13 residues. V lost 4 bases and J lost 5; bases outside the gene matches: 5. CDR3 sequence: CASSTGQAYGYTF. The CDR3 nucleotides are TGCGCCAGCAGCACTGGACAGGCGTATGGCTACACCTTC.

The chain carries TRBV11-2 and TRBJ2-1, with D perhaps matching TRBD1 (6 bases). Germline V gives CDR1 SGHAT, CDR2 FQNNGV. The CDR3 has 13 residues. Trimming cost V 3 bases and J 5 bases, with 8 bases left between them. The DNA for the CDR3 is TGTGCCAGCAGCTTGACAGGTAACAATGAGCAGTTCTTC. It yields the protein CASSLTGNNEQFF.

The sample holds a few counts of this clone. The chain is built from TRBV6-1 and TRBJ1-5; 8 bases align to TRBD1. The CDR3 is 13 amino acids. Looked up from germline, CDR1 is MNHNS and CDR2 is SASEGT. J was trimmed by 7 bases and V by 5 bases; bases with no gene match: 4. The CDR3 loop reads CASSRDRMQPQHF. The CDR3 DNA sequence: TGTGCCAGCAGTCGGGACAGGATGCAGCCCCAGCATTTT.

This chain connects TRBV5-1 to TRBJ1-5, with D possibly matching TRBD1 (6 bases). With 4 bases removed from V and 6 bases from J, the gap between germline ends came to 17 bases. The CDR3 extends over 15 amino acids. Germline CDR1 is SGHRS and CDR2 is YFSETQ. CDR3 DNA: TGCGCCAGCAGCCAGGCGGGGGGCAACACTCAGCCCCAGCATTTT. Amino acids: CASSQAGGNTQPQHF.

The chain joins TRBV2 to TRBJ2-4; 7 bases line up with TRBD1. V trimming: 3 bases; J trimming: 2 bases; junction bases outside the gene matches: 1. From germline, CDR1 is SNHLY and CDR2 FYNNEI. The CDR3 has 14 residues. In DNA form, the CDR3 reads TGTGCCAGCAGTGAGGGACAGACCAAAAACATTCAGTACTTC. It translates to CASSEGQTKNIQYF.